A selection of T cell receptor beta chains follows, all from one sample in a study of cytomegalovirus exposure and HLA in healthy donors. Only in-frame clones appear in the TCRdb table, and some are missing; sequencing was by immunoSEQ multiplex PCR. The data contain under 100,000 clones, 95% of them singletons. Sequencing used PBMCs. The origin of the receptors is a woman in her late teens or twenties in good health and CMV-seronegative. The CDR3 runs from the conserved cysteine through the conserved F or W. Each record gives: CDR3 length, V gene, J gene, D gene, clone size, CDR3 protein, CDR3 DNA. D genes are given only for firm matches. Expanded clones are given a class, and other clones once, few, many or no size at all.

length: 14
V: TRBV12-1
J: TRBJ2-7
D: .
size: .
CDR3: CASSFDGKHYEQYF
DNA: TGTGCCAGCAGCTTTGACGGGAAACACTACGAGCAGTACTTC

length: 14
V: TRBV19
J: TRBJ2-2
D: .
size: .
CDR3: CASSISQNTGELFF
DNA: TGTGCCAGTAGTATTTCACAGAACACCGGGGAGCTGTTTTTT

length: 15
V: TRBV7-2
J: TRBJ2-1
D: TRBD2
size: once
CDR3: CASSRGTSVNNEQFF
DNA: TGTGCCAGCAGCCGAGGGACTAGCGTTAACAATGAGCAGTTCTTC

length: 14
V: TRBV28
J: TRBJ1-1
D: .
size: .
CDR3: CASSWGGQNTEAFF
DNA: TGTGCCAGCAGTTGGGGAGGACAGAACACTGAAGCTTTCTTT

length: 15
V: TRBV9
J: TRBJ2-3
D: TRBD2
size: .
CDR3: CASSRLAGYTDTQYF
DNA: TGTGCCAGCAGCCGACTAGCGGGGTACACAGATACGCAGTATTTT

length: 15
V: TRBV13
J: TRBJ2-1
D: TRBD2
size: .
CDR3: CASSPTSAPYNEQFF
DNA: TGTGCCAGCAGCCCGACTAGCGCTCCATACAATGAGCAGTTCTTC

length: 18
V: TRBV4-1
J: TRBJ2-7
D: .
size: .
CDR3: CASSQGGSWGTGDYEQYF
DNA: TGCGCCAGCAGCCAAGGAGGGAGTTGGGGAACTGGGGACTACGAGCAGTACTTC

length: 16
V: TRBV6-4
J: TRBJ2-1
D: TRBD1
size: .
CDR3: CASSISRDSNINEQFF
DNA: TGTGCCAGCAGCATTAGTCGGGACAGTAACATCAATGAGCAGTTCTTC

length: 16
V: TRBV29-1
J: TRBJ2-7
D: .
size: .
CDR3: CSATLRGKTLSYEQYF
DNA: TGCAGCGCGACCCTGAGGGGGAAAACCCTCTCCTACGAGCAGTACTTC

length: 15
V: TRBV4-3
J: TRBJ2-1
D: .
size: .
CDR3: CASSQGRGAGNEQFF
DNA: TGCGCCAGCAGCCAAGGCCGGGGAGCGGGTAATGAGCAGTTCTTC

length: 15
V: TRBV2
J: TRBJ2-2
D: .
size: .
CDR3: CASRIQGALTGELFF
DNA: TGTGCCAGCAGGATACAGGGTGCGCTAACCGGGGAGCTGTTTTTT

length: 15
V: TRBV4-1
J: TRBJ2-7
D: TRBD2
size: .
CDR3: CASSQGSGGNYEQYF
DNA: TGCGCCAGCAGCCAAGGCTCGGGGGGGAACTACGAGCAGTACTTC

length: 15
V: TRBV6-5
J: TRBJ2-3
D: TRBD1
size: few
CDR3: CASSHRSRGTDTQYF
DNA: TGTGCCAGCAGCCACAGGAGCAGGGGGACAGATACGCAGTATTTT

length: 13
V: TRBV6-5
J: TRBJ1-1
D: .
size: once
CDR3: CASSYEGGAEAFF
DNA: TGTGCCAGCAGTTACGAGGGCGGGGCTGAAGCTTTCTTT

length: 15
V: TRBV7-2
J: TRBJ2-2
D: .
size: .
CDR3: CASSLVARNTGELFF
DNA: TGTGCCAGCAGCTTAGTAGCCAGAAACACCGGGGAGCTGTTTTTT

length: 12
V: TRBV6-5
J: TRBJ2-1
D: .
size: .
CDR3: CASTGSSREQFF
DNA: TGTGCCAGCACCGGGTCCAGCCGTGAGCAGTTCTTC

length: 16
V: TRBV5-6
J: TRBJ1-3
D: .
size: .
CDR3: CASSTVGENSGNTIYF
DNA: TGTGCCAGCAGCACAGTTGGGGAGAACTCTGGAAACACCATATATTTT

length: 13
V: TRBV2
J: TRBJ1-2
D: .
size: .
CDR3: CASTRPANYGYTF
DNA: TGTGCCAGCACTAGACCAGCTAACTATGGCTACACCTTC

length: 14
V: TRBV4-1
J: TRBJ1-5
D: .
size: .
CDR3: CASSQGLFNQPQHF
DNA: TGCGCCAGCAGCCAAGGACTGTTCAATCAGCCCCAGCATTTT

length: 15
V: TRBV6-4
J: TRBJ2-1
D: .
size: once
CDR3: CASSARSSGAGEQFF
DNA: TGTGCCAGCAGTGCGAGGTCTTCCGGTGCGGGTGAGCAGTTCTTC

length: 14
V: TRBV7-2
J: TRBJ1-1
D: .
size: .
CDR3: CASSPVEGLTEAFF
DNA: TGTGCCAGCAGCCCCGTGGAGGGATTGACTGAAGCTTTCTTT

length: 16
V: TRBV4-3
J: TRBJ2-1
D: TRBD2
size: few
CDR3: CASSQDGTSGGNEQFF
DNA: TGCGCCAGCAGCCAAGATGGGACTAGCGGGGGAAATGAGCAGTTCTTC

length: 18
V: TRBV7-9
J: TRBJ2-5
D: .
size: .
CDR3: CAARQGSRQIGPSETQYF
DNA: TGTGCCGCAAGGCAAGGGAGCAGGCAAATTGGTCCTTCTGAGACCCAGTACTTC

length: 15
V: TRBV4-3
J: TRBJ1-1
D: .
size: .
CDR3: CASSQDHQGNTEAFF
DNA: TGCGCCAGCAGCCAAGATCACCAGGGGAACACTGAAGCTTTCTTT

length: 16
V: TRBV15
J: TRBJ2-3
D: TRBD2
size: .
CDR3: CATSMAAGGWPDTQYF
DNA: TGTGCCACCAGCATGGCAGCGGGGGGTTGGCCAGATACGCAGTATTTT

length: 17
V: TRBV12-5
J: TRBJ2-3
D: TRBD2
size: .
CDR3: CASGLPGGLAGGDTQYF
DNA: TGTGCTAGTGGTCTCCCCGGCGGACTAGCGGGAGGAGATACGCAGTATTTT

length: 15
V: TRBV6-5
J: TRBJ1-6
D: .
size: .
CDR3: CASSYHRDVNSPLHF
DNA: TGTGCCAGCAGTTACCACAGGGATGTTAATTCACCCCTCCACTTT

length: 17
V: TRBV18
J: TRBJ1-4
D: TRBD1
size: .
CDR3: CASSPGQGSLSNEKLFF
DNA: TGTGCCAGCTCACCCGGACAGGGCTCGTTATCTAATGAAAAACTGTTTTTT

length: 15
V: TRBV28
J: TRBJ1-1
D: .
size: .
CDR3: CASSPTRTENTEAFF
DNA: TGTGCCAGCAGCCCTACTAGGACCGAGAACACTGAAGCTTTCTTT

length: 14
V: TRBV10-1
J: TRBJ2-7
D: TRBD2
size: few
CDR3: CASRDTLAGGEQYF
DNA: TGCGCCAGCAGGGACACCCTAGCGGGAGGCGAGCAGTACTTC

length: 16
V: TRBV9
J: TRBJ1-6
D: .
size: .
CDR3: CASSSRLGGINSPLHF
DNA: TGTGCCAGCAGCTCTCGCCTGGGGGGGATCAATTCACCCCTCCACTTT

length: 13
V: TRBV2
J: TRBJ1-1
D: .
size: .
CDR3: CASSPPGGAEAFF
DNA: TGTGCCAGCAGTCCCCCCGGGGGTGCTGAAGCTTTCTTT

length: 14
V: TRBV5-1
J: TRBJ2-7
D: TRBD1
size: .
CDR3: CASSFTGQGYEQYF
DNA: TGCGCCAGCAGCTTCACGGGACAGGGTTACGAGCAGTACTTC

length: 16
V: TRBV28
J: TRBJ1-1
D: TRBD1
size: .
CDR3: CASSSDRRGPGTEAFF
DNA: TGTGCCAGCAGTTCGGACAGGAGGGGTCCAGGGACTGAAGCTTTCTTT

length: 15
V: TRBV10-3
J: TRBJ2-7
D: TRBD1
size: .
CDR3: CAISVSGTGRHEQYF
DNA: TGTGCCATCAGTGTTTCCGGGACAGGGAGGCACGAGCAGTACTTC

length: 14
V: TRBV2
J: TRBJ2-7
D: TRBD1
size: .
CDR3: CASSGQGGLYEQYF
DNA: TGTGCCAGCAGTGGACAGGGGGGGCTCTACGAGCAGTACTTC

length: 14
V: TRBV5-6
J: TRBJ2-7
D: TRBD1
size: .
CDR3: CASSATGFSYEQYF
DNA: TGTGCCAGCAGCGCGACAGGGTTCTCCTACGAGCAGTACTTC

length: 14
V: TRBV10-1
J: TRBJ2-7
D: TRBD1
size: .
CDR3: CASSFRDRPYEQYF
DNA: TGCGCCAGCAGCTTCCGGGACAGACCCTACGAGCAGTACTTC

length: 17
V: TRBV28
J: TRBJ2-3
D: TRBD2
size: .
CDR3: CASSLKLAGGGADTQYF
DNA: TGTGCCAGCAGTTTAAAGTTAGCGGGGGGCGGGGCAGATACGCAGTATTTT

length: 17
V: TRBV5-4
J: TRBJ1-2
D: .
size: .
CDR3: CASSLGPNRQVNYGYTF
DNA: TGTGCCAGCAGCTTGGGTCCGAATAGACAGGTGAACTATGGCTACACCTTC

length: 15
V: TRBV25-1
J: TRBJ2-3
D: TRBD2
size: .
CDR3: CASRTTSGWRDTQYF
DNA: TGTGCCAGCAGGACAACTAGCGGGTGGAGGGATACGCAGTATTTT

length: 13
V: TRBV7-9
J: TRBJ2-7
D: TRBD2
size: few
CDR3: CASSPREGYEQYF
DNA: TGTGCCAGCAGCCCCCGGGAGGGATACGAGCAGTACTTC

length: 12
V: TRBV30
J: TRBJ2-7
D: .
size: .
CDR3: CAWGGSSYEQYF
DNA: TGTGCCTGGGGCGGGTCTTCCTACGAGCAGTACTTC

length: 14
V: TRBV10-1
J: TRBJ2-3
D: .
size: .
CDR3: CASSIDQVGDTQYF
DNA: TGCGCCAGCAGCATCGACCAGGTAGGAGATACGCAGTATTTT

length: 13
V: TRBV6-1
J: TRBJ2-7
D: .
size: few
CDR3: CASETLLSYEQYF
DNA: TGTGCCAGCGAAACGTTACTCTCCTACGAGCAGTACTTC

length: 16
V: TRBV15
J: TRBJ1-3
D: .
size: .
CDR3: CATSRHHGRVGNTIYF
DNA: TGTGCCACCAGCAGACACCATGGGAGAGTCGGAAACACCATATATTTT

length: 12
V: TRBV28
J: TRBJ2-7
D: .
size: .
CDR3: CASSLTGYEQYF
DNA: TGTGCCAGCAGTTTAACAGGGTACGAGCAGTACTTC

length: 17
V: TRBV4-3
J: TRBJ2-2
D: TRBD2
size: .
CDR3: CASSQVSGGRDTGELFF
DNA: TGCGCCAGCAGCCAAGTTAGCGGGGGGCGGGACACCGGGGAGCTGTTTTTT

length: 14
V: TRBV28
J: TRBJ1-2
D: .
size: .
CDR3: CASSSPRRGYGYTF
DNA: TGTGCCAGCAGTTCCCCGCGGAGGGGCTATGGCTACACCTTC

length: 11
V: TRBV19
J: TRBJ2-3
D: .
size: .
CDR3: CASIPRDTQYF
DNA: TGTGCCAGTATCCCTCGGGATACGCAGTATTTT

length: 12
V: TRBV30
J: TRBJ2-3
D: .
size: .
CDR3: CAWSAAGDTQYF
DNA: TGTGCCTGGAGTGCCGCGGGAGATACGCAGTATTTT

length: 13
V: TRBV29-1
J: TRBJ2-3
D: .
size: .
CDR3: CSVVWDSTDTQYF
DNA: TGCAGCGTTGTTTGGGACTCCACAGATACGCAGTATTTT

length: 13
V: TRBV25-1
J: TRBJ1-2
D: TRBD1
size: .
CDR3: CASCDRANYGYTF
DNA: TGTGCCAGCTGCGACAGGGCAAACTATGGCTACACCTTC

length: 16
V: TRBV5-1
J: TRBJ2-1
D: .
size: once
CDR3: CASSLAALRGYNEQFF
DNA: TGCGCCAGCAGCTTGGCGGCATTGCGGGGATACAATGAGCAGTTCTTC

length: 16
V: TRBV6-1
J: TRBJ2-2
D: TRBD2
size: .
CDR3: CASSEMGLAGTGELFF
DNA: TGTGCCAGCAGTGAAATGGGACTAGCGGGAACCGGGGAGCTGTTTTTT